These 8 T cell receptor beta chains came from one sample sequenced in a study of breast tumors, draining lymph nodes, adjacent tissues. TCRdb redid the calling of the multiplex PCR reads with MiXCR, one entry per CDR3 protein. In the table there are roughly 120,000 distinct CDR3 sequences, nearly 20% of which are singletons. Axillary draining lymph nodes of breast cancer patients supplied the node samples. The sequenced sample consisted of axillary lymph node tissue. These receptors were taken from a female donor with breast cancer. Some clones in this sample may be carry-over from other donors' samples.

This clonotype was recorded at least ten times. The chain uses TRBV24-1 and TRBJ2-1; D might be TRBD2 (6 bases). The V gene's germline CDR1 is KGHDR and CDR2 SFDVKD. The CDR3 consists of 13 residues. Trimming removed 9 bases at V and 9 bases at J, with 17 bases between. The CDR3 DNA sequence: TGTGCCACCGGGACCAACTCCGGGGGTGAGCAGTTCTTC. Translating gives CATGTNSGGEQFF.

This clonotype has at least ten counts. The chain is built from TRBV7-9 and TRBJ2-3; unclear D gene. Trimming took 1 base from V and 4 from J, leaving 3 bases between them. The CDR3 runs to 12 residues. Germline V gene lookup returns CDR1 SEHNR and CDR2 FQNEAQ (reference sequence). CDR3 protein: CASSLESDTQYF. The CDR3 DNA sequence: TGTGCCAGCAGCTTAGAATCAGATACGCAGTATTTT.

This clonotype was detected a few times. A much larger clone differs from this one at a single base, so this may be a read error. This chain links TRBV14 with TRBJ2-7; a weak D match, TRBD1 (5 bases). CDR3 size: 13 residues. The germline gives CDR1 SGHDN, CDR2 FVKESK. The CDR3 spells CTSSQGRVAEQYF. The CDR3, as DNA: TGTACCAGCAGCCAAGGCAGGGTGGCCGAGCAGTACTTC.

Comments on this clonotype: A much more abundant neighbour one base away suggests this may be a read error. CDR3 protein: CASSLTGGGANEQFF. The CDR3 DNA follows: TGCGCCAGCAGCTTGACTGGCGGGGGGGCCAATGAGCAGTTCTTC. The chain joins TRBV5-1 to TRBJ2-1; 9 bases are shared with TRBD2. After removal of 1 base from V and 6 bases from J, the junction contained 5 bases not matched to a gene. CDR3 length: 15 amino acids. Germline-derived CDR1 and CDR2 are SGHRS and YFSETQ.

This clonotype has a count of ten or more. The V call is TRBV10-3, the J call TRBJ2-2; D unclear. V was clipped by 0 bases and J by 7 bases, with 9 bases between them. This CDR3 spans 14 amino acids. Germline assignment: CDR1 ENHRY and CDR2 SYGVKD. The DNA for the CDR3 is TGTGCCATCAGTGAGTCCCCTGACTTCGGGGAGCTGTTTTTT. Its translation is CAISESPDFGELFF.

This clonotype has at least ten counts. The chain recombines TRBV7-8 with TRBJ1-6, with 8 bases identical to TRBD1. After removal of 2 bases from V and 10 bases from J, the junction contained 4 bases not matched to a gene. Germline V gene lookup returns CDR1 SGHVS and CDR2 FQNEAQ. CDR3 length: 14 residues. The CDR3 sequence is CASSLTGGDSPLHF. CDR3 in DNA: TGTGCCAGCAGCTTAACAGGGGGAGACTCACCCCTCCACTTT.

Ten or more counts support this clonotype. The chain recombines TRBV10-3 with TRBJ1-6; D is undetermined. Germline V lookup: CDR1 ENHRY, CDR2 SYGVKD. V was pared by 0 bases and J by 7 bases, with 10 bases between. CDR3 length: 15 amino acids. CDR3: CAISESRQANSPLHF. CDR3 nucleotides: TGTGCCATCAGTGAGTCGAGGCAGGCGAATTCACCCCTCCACTTT.

This clonotype was counted between two and nine times. The chain is built from TRBV2 and TRBJ1-1; D is unclear. The CDR3 covers 11 residues. V lost 7 bases and J 2 bases, leaving 5 bases between the germline ends. Germline-derived CDR1 and CDR2 are SNHLY and FYNNEI. CDR3 in amino acids: CASTPNTEAFF. DNA of the CDR3: TGTGCCAGCACCCCTAACACTGAAGCTTTCTTT.